This T cell receptor (beta chain) was retrieved from a study of cytomegalovirus exposure and HLA in healthy donors. Study-level background: Among around 180 million T cells, an earlier analysis found 117 million unique TCR beta sequences.

The study ran its PCR with 60 Vbeta and 13 Jbeta primers. Only in-frame clones appear in the TCRdb table, and some are missing; sequencing was by immunoSEQ multiplex PCR. The table includes 250,000 to 350,000 clones, just over 85% detected once. The donors comprised healthy bone marrow donors. Germline V gene data show CDR1 as MGHRA and CDR2 as YSYEKL. The V segment lost 6 bases and the J segment 4 bases; nucleotides outside the gene matches: 8. The CDR3 is made up of 15 amino acids. The sequencing sample was made of PBMCs. This receptor was identified in a man aged 35 to 55 in good health and CMV-seropositive. J is TRBJ2-7 and V is TRBV4-1; 11 positions agree with TRBD2. The CDR3 reads CASSGPGTSGYEQYF. Written as DNA, the CDR3 is TGCGCCAGCAGTGGCCCCGGGACTAGCGGTTACGAGCAGTACTTC.